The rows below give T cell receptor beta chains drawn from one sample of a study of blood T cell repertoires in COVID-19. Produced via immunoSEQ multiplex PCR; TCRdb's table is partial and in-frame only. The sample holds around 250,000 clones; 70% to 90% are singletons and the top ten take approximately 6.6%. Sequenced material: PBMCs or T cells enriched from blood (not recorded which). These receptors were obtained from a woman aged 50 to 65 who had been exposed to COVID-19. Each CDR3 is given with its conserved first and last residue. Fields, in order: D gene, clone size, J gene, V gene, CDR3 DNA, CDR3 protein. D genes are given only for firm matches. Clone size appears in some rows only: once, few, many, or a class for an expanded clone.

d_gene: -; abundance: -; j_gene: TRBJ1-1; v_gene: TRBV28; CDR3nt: TGTGCCAGCACTCCAAGTGGGAGAGGGCACACTGAAGCTTTCTTT; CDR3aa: CASTPSGRGHTEAFF
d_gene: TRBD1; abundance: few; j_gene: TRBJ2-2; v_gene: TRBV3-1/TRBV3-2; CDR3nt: TGTGCCAGCAGCCCTTCGGCCGGGACAGACACCGGGGAGCTGTTTTTT; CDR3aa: CASSPSAGTDTGELFF
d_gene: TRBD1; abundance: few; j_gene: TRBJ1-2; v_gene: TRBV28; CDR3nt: TGTGCCAGCACCCCACCGGGACAGAGAGTCTATGGCTACACCTTC; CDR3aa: CASTPPGQRVYGYTF
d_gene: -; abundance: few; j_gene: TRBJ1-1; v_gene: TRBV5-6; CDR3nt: TGTGCCAGCAGCTTTGGCGGGGGATCTCGGAACACTGAAGCTTTCTTT; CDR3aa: CASSFGGGSRNTEAFF
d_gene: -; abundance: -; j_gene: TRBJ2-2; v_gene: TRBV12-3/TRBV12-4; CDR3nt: TGTGCCAGCAGTTTGCGGGGGGAGCTGTTTTTT; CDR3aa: CASSLRGELFF
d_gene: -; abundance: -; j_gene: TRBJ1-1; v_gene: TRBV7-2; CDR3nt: TGTGCCAGCAGCTTATCTCTTGGCACCCTGAACACTGAAGCTTTCTTT; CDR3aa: CASSLSLGTLNTEAFF
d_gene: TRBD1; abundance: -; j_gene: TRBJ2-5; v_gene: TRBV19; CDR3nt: TGTGCCAGCACGAGGGGACAGGGGAGGCAAGAGACCCAGTACTTC; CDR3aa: CASTRGQGRQETQYF
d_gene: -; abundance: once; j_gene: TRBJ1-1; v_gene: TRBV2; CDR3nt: TGTGCCAGCAGCCAATACACTGAAGCTTTCTTT; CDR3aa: CASSQYTEAFF
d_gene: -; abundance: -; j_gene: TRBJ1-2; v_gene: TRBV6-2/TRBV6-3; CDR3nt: TGTGCCAGCAGTTACTCTGCGGTCTCCTATGGCTACACCTTC; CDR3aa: CASSYSAVSYGYTF
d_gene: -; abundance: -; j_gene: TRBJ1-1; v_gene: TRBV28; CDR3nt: TGTGCTACAATCGACTGGGACACTGAAGCTTTCTTT; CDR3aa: CATIDWDTEAFF
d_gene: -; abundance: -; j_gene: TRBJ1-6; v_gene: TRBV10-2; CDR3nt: TGCGCCGCGGGGGCGTTGATGGATTCACCCCTCCACTTT; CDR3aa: CAAGALMDSPLHF
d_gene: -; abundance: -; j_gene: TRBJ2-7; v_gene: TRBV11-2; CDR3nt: TGTGCCAGCAGCTTGGCTGAAGGGGTCTACGAGCAGTACTTC; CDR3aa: CASSLAEGVYEQYF
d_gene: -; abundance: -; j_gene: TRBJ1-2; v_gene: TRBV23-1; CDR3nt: TGCGCCAGCAGTCAGAGGATGTGCGGTCAGCATAACTATGGCTACACCTTC; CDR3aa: CASSQRMCGQHNYGYTF
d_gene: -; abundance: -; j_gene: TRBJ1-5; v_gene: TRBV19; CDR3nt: TGTGCCACCTCTCCGGAGGTTTCCAATCAGCCCCAGCATTTT; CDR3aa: CATSPEVSNQPQHF
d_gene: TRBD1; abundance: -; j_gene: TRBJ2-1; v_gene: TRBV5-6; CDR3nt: TGTGCCAGCAGGTCCGGGACAGGGGGGAACAATGAGCAGTTCTTC; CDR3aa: CASRSGTGGNNEQFF
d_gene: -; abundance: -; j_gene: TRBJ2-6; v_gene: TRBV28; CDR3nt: TGTGCCAGCAGTGTTACAGGGACTGGGGCCAACGTCCTGACTTTC; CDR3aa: CASSVTGTGANVLTF
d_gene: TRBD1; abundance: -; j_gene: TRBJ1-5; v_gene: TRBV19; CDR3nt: TGTGCCAGTAGGCTGGACAGGGCTAGCAATCAGCCCCAGCATTTT; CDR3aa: CASRLDRASNQPQHF
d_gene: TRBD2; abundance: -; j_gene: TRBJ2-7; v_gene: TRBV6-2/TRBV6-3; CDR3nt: TGTGCCAGCAGCCTGGGACTATCCTACGAGCAGTACTTC; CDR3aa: CASSLGLSYEQYF
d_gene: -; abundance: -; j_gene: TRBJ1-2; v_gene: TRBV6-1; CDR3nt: TGTGCCAGCAGTGAAACCGCAGGGGAAGGGGGCTACACCTTC; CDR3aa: CASSETAGEGGYTF
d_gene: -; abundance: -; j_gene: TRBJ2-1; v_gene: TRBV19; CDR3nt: TGTGCCAGTAGTAGGTTTCACGTAGACAGTAGGGGTGAGCAGTTCTTC; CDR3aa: CASSRFHVDSRGEQFF
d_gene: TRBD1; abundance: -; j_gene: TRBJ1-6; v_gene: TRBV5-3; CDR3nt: TGTGCCAGAAGCTTTAACCCCGGGACAGGGGATTATAATTCACCCCTCCACTTT; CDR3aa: CARSFNPGTGDYNSPLHF
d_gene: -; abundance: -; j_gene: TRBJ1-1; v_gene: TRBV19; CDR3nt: TGTGCCAGTAGCCCTTTTTTAGTGAACACTGAAGCTTTCTTT; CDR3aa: CASSPFLVNTEAFF
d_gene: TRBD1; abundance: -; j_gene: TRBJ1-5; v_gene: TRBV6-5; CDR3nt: TGTGCCATTACCGGACAGGGAAGTCAGCCCCAGCATTTT; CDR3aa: CAITGQGSQPQHF
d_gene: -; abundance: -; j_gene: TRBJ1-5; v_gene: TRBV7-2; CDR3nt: TGTGCCAGCAGCTTAGTACGGGGTAGCAATCAGCCCCAGCATTTT; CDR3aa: CASSLVRGSNQPQHF
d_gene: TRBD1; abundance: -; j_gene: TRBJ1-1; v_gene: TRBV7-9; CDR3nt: TGTGCCAGCAGAGGCCCCCGAGGACAGGGGAACACTGAAGCTTTCTTT; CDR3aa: CASRGPRGQGNTEAFF
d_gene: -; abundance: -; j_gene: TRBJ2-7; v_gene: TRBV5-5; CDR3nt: TGTGCCAGCAGCTTGGCGTACAGGGCGTCTAGCTCCTACGAGCAGTACTTC; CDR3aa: CASSLAYRASSSYEQYF
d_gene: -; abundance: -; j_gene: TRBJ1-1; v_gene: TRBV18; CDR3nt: TGTGCCAGCTCTCCCGAGCTGAGCACTGAAGCTTTCTTT; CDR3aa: CASSPELSTEAFF
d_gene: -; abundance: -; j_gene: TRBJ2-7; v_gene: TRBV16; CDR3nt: TGTGCCAGCAGCCAATCGTTCGAGTACTGGAGCTCCTACGAGCAGTACTTC; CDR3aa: CASSQSFEYWSSYEQYF
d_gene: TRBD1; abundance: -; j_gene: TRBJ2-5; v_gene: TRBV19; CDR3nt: TGTGCCAGTAGTACCCGACAGGGGGCATGGGAGACCCAGTACTTC; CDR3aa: CASSTRQGAWETQYF
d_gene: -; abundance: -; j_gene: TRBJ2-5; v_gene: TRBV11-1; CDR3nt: TGTGCCAGCAGCTTTGGGCAGGGCCAAGAGACCCAGTACTTC; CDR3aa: CASSFGQGQETQYF
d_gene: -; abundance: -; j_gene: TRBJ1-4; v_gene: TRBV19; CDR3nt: TGTGCCAGTAGTATTGACAGTGAAAAACTGTTTTTT; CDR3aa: CASSIDSEKLFF
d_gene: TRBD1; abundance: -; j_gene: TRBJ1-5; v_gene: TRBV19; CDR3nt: TGTGCCAGTAGTACTCAGGGGGCGAGCAATCAGCCCCAGCATTTT; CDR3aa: CASSTQGASNQPQHF
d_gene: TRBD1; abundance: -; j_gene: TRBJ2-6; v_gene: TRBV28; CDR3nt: TGTGCCAGCTCTTGGACAGGGGTAGGTGGGGCCAACGTCCTGACTTTC; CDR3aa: CASSWTGVGGANVLTF
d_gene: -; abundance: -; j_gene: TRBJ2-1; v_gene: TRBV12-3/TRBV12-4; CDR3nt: TGTGCCAGCAGTTTACGACAGGAGAATGAGCAGTTCTTC; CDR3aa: CASSLRQENEQFF
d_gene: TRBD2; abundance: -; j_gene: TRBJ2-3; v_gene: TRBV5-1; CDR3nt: TGCGCCAGCGGTAGCGGGCCCACAGATACGCAGTATTTT; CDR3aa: CASGSGPTDTQYF
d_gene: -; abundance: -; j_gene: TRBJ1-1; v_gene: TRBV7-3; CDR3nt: TGTGCCAGCAGCTTGGACTCGGCCGGTGCGGCTGAAGCTTTCTTT; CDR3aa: CASSLDSAGAAEAFF
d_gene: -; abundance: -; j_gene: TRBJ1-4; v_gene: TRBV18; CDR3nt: TGTGCCAGCTCACCAGACTCTTATGAAAAACTGTTTTTT; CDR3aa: CASSPDSYEKLFF
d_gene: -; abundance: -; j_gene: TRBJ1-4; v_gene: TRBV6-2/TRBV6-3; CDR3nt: TGTGCCAGCAGTCGGGAAGTTATTTCTAATGAAAAACTGTTTTTT; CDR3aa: CASSREVISNEKLFF
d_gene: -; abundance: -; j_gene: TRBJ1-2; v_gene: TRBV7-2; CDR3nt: TGTGCCAGCAGCCCGCAGGTTAGAGGCTACACCTTC; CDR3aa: CASSPQVRGYTF
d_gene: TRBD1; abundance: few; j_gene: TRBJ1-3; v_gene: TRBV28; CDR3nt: TGTGCCAGCAGTTTTCCAGGGGGTCTTGGAAACACCATATATTTT; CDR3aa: CASSFPGGLGNTIYF
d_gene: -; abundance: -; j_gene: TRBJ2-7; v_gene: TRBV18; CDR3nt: TGTGCCAGCTCACCGGCACAGGGCCCCTACGAGCAGTACTTC; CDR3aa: CASSPAQGPYEQYF
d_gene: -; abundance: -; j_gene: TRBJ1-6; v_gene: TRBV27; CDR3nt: TGTGCCAGCAGTGAAGTCCGGGACTTTCATAATTCACCCCTCCACTTT; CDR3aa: CASSEVRDFHNSPLHF
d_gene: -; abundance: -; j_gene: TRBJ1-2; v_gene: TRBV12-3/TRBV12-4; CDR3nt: TGTGCCAGCAGTTCGGTCAGGGGTAACACCTTC; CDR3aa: CASSSVRGNTF
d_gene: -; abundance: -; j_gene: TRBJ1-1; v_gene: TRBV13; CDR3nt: TGTGCCAGCAGCTTCTTGACAGGAAATAACATGAACACTGAAGCTTTCTTT; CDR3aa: CASSFLTGNNMNTEAFF
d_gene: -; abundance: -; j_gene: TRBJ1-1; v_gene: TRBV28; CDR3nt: TGTGCCAGCAGTTTACTAGGAACCCTTAATTGGAACACTGAAGCTTTCTTT; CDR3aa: CASSLLGTLNWNTEAFF
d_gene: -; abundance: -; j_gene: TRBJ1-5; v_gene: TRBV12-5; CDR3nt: TGTGCTAGGCCTGTGGGGGGAGGGTTTAGCAATCAGCCCCAGCATTTT; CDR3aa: CARPVGGGFSNQPQHF
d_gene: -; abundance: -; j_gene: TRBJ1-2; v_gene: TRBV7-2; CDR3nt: TGTGCCGGCGAGGAAACAGGGAACTATGGCTACACCTTC; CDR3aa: CAGEETGNYGYTF